The rows below give T cell receptor beta chains drawn from one sample of a study of shared clonotypes between healthy human individuals. TCRdb keeps only in-frame clones here, not all; method: immunoSEQ multiplex PCR. This repertoire shows about 1.5 million clones, under 99% found once; its top ten account for roughly 0.45%. Sequenced sample: naive CD4+ T cells sorted from blood. All receptors come from a man aged 30 to 39 in good health. Both conserved end residues are part of each CDR3. D genes are given only for firm matches. Only some rows state a clone size, as once, few, many or a class for expanded clones.

V: TRBV7-9
D: .
J: TRBJ1-3
size: .
DNA: TGTGCCAGCAGCTCCCAGGTCACCTCTGGAAACACCATATATTTT
CDR3: CASSSQVTSGNTIYF

V: TRBV7-8
D: .
J: TRBJ1-5
size: .
DNA: TGTGCCAGCAGCCCGGACGGCCAATATCAGCCCCAGCATTTT
CDR3: CASSPDGQYQPQHF

V: TRBV2
D: .
J: TRBJ1-4
size: .
DNA: TGTGCCAGCAGTGGAAGGGGTGCAACTAATGAAAAACTGTTTTTT
CDR3: CASSGRGATNEKLFF

V: TRBV7-8
D: .
J: TRBJ1-3
size: .
DNA: TGTGCCAGCAGCTTAGCGGGGCCAGACTCTGGAAACACCATATATTTT
CDR3: CASSLAGPDSGNTIYF

V: TRBV4-3
D: .
J: TRBJ2-4
size: .
DNA: TGCGCCAGCAGCCAAAATTTTGGGATAGCCAAAAACATTCAGTACTTC
CDR3: CASSQNFGIAKNIQYF

V: TRBV2
D: TRBD2
J: TRBJ2-1
size: .
DNA: TGTGCCAGCAGGCCCCTAGCGGGAGGGTACAATGAGCAGTTCTTC
CDR3: CASRPLAGGYNEQFF

V: TRBV10-3
D: .
J: TRBJ1-4
size: .
DNA: TGTGCCATCAGTGATTTGGGCTTCCCCCTGTTTTTT
CDR3: CAISDLGFPLFF

V: TRBV7-9
D: .
J: TRBJ1-1
size: .
DNA: TGTGCCAGCAGCTTCGGGAGGGGACGCACTGAAGCTTTCTTT
CDR3: CASSFGRGRTEAFF

V: TRBV7-9
D: TRBD1
J: TRBJ1-1
size: .
DNA: TGTGCCAGCAGCAAAACTCAGGGGGAAACTGAAGCTTTCTTT
CDR3: CASSKTQGETEAFF

V: TRBV5-1
D: .
J: TRBJ2-3
size: .
DNA: TGCGCCAGCAGCTTGGACAGAACTAGCACAGATACGCAGTATTTT
CDR3: CASSLDRTSTDTQYF

V: TRBV10-3
D: TRBD2
J: TRBJ2-1
size: .
DNA: TGTGCCATCAGGGGACTAGCGGGAGAGGGGGATGAGCAGTTCTTC
CDR3: CAIRGLAGEGDEQFF

V: TRBV30
D: .
J: TRBJ1-2
size: .
DNA: TGTGCCTGGAGGCCCATGCCAGTCGACTATGGCTACACCTTC
CDR3: CAWRPMPVDYGYTF

V: TRBV7-9
D: TRBD1
J: TRBJ2-7
size: .
DNA: TGTGCCAGCAGCCTGCCTGGGGACAGCTACGAGCAGTACTTC
CDR3: CASSLPGDSYEQYF

V: TRBV30
D: TRBD2
J: TRBJ2-5
size: .
DNA: TGTGCCTGGAGTCCAAAGGGAGCGGGAGTGGGGGAGACCCAGTACTTC
CDR3: CAWSPKGAGVGETQYF

V: TRBV10-3
D: .
J: TRBJ1-2
size: .
DNA: TGTGCCATCAGTGAGCCGATGGAAGGGTATGGCTACACCTTC
CDR3: CAISEPMEGYGYTF

V: TRBV5-1
D: .
J: TRBJ2-7
size: .
DNA: TGCGCCAGCAGCCTAGGTACAGGGTTCTACGAGCAGTACTTC
CDR3: CASSLGTGFYEQYF

V: TRBV27
D: .
J: TRBJ1-2
size: .
DNA: TGTGCCAGCAGTTTATTTCGGGGGAACTATGGCTACACCTTC
CDR3: CASSLFRGNYGYTF

V: TRBV6-1
D: TRBD2
J: TRBJ2-7
size: .
DNA: TGTGCCACGGGGGGGGAGACGGTCTACGAGCAGTACTTC
CDR3: CATGGETVYEQYF

V: TRBV5-4
D: TRBD1
J: TRBJ1-2
size: .
DNA: TGTGCCAGCAGCCCCCGCCCGGACAGGGGCGCTGACTACACCTTC
CDR3: CASSPRPDRGADYTF

V: TRBV19
D: TRBD2
J: TRBJ2-1
size: .
DNA: TGTGCCAGTAGTATTTCCCTAGCGGGGTACAATGAGCAGTTCTTC
CDR3: CASSISLAGYNEQFF

V: TRBV7-8
D: .
J: TRBJ1-2
size: once
DNA: TGTGCCAGCAGCCCCCGGGGGGGGCCGGGCTATGGCTACACCTTC
CDR3: CASSPRGGPGYGYTF

V: TRBV29-1
D: .
J: TRBJ2-3
size: .
DNA: TGCAGCCTAACTAGTGGACACACAGATACGCAGTATTTT
CDR3: CSLTSGHTDTQYF

V: TRBV7-2
D: .
J: TRBJ1-1
size: .
DNA: TGTGCCAGCAGCCCCCACCCGGGGAGGAACACTGAAGCTTTCTTT
CDR3: CASSPHPGRNTEAFF

V: TRBV7-9
D: TRBD1
J: TRBJ1-2
size: .
DNA: TGTGCCAGCAGCTTTGACAGGGACAGCGGCTACACCTTC
CDR3: CASSFDRDSGYTF

V: TRBV28
D: .
J: TRBJ2-7
size: .
DNA: TGTGCCAGCAGGGTTCGGGACTCGGAATCCTACGAGCAGTACTTC
CDR3: CASRVRDSESYEQYF

V: TRBV11-2
D: TRBD2
J: TRBJ2-3
size: .
DNA: TGTGCCAGCAGCTTAGGGAGCGGGACGGGCACAGATACGCAGTATTTT
CDR3: CASSLGSGTGTDTQYF

V: TRBV5-1
D: .
J: TRBJ1-4
size: .
DNA: TGCGCCAGCAGCTTGGCCGCCCGTGCAACTAATGAAAAACTGTTTTTT
CDR3: CASSLAARATNEKLFF